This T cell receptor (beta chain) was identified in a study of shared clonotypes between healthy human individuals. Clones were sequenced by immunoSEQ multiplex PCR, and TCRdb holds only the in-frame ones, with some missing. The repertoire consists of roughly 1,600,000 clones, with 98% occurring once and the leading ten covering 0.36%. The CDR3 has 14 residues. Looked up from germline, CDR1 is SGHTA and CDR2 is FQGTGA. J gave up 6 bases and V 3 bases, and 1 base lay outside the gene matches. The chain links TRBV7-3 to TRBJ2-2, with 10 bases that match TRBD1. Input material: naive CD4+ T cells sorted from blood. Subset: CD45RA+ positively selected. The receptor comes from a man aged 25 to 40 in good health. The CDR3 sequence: CASSFGQGAGELFF. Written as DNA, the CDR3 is TGTGCCAGCAGCTTTGGACAGGGGGCCGGGGAGCTGTTTTTT.